The subject of this entry is one TCR beta chain. In the source study's methods: Estimation of nucleated cell counts was performed using reference gene primer amplification. Assay used: immunoSEQ multiplex PCR; TCRdb lists only in-frame clones, some missing. V and J calls and clone size are as listed in that table; D and trimming were resolved from the DNA. The sample includes approximately 40,000 clones, approximately 89% of them seen just once. The CDR3 consists of 15 residues. V lost 2 bases to trimming and J lost 7 bases; unmatched junction nucleotides: 4. Germline V gene lookup returns CDR1 LGHNA and CDR2 YNFKEQ. These data belong to a study of blood T cell repertoires in COVID-19. As for the study in general: Acute and convalescent COVID-19 samples came from the United States, Italy and Spain. Sources were T cells, B-cell-depleted T cells, or PBMCs; the material itself was cDNA or gDNA.

This receptor was identified in a woman in her 70s with acute or convalescent COVID-19. The chain recombines TRBV4-2 with TRBJ2-2, with 10 bases identical to TRBD2. The source material was peripheral blood. The CDR3 DNA reads TGTGCCAGCAGCCAATCCCTAGCGGGAGTCGGGGAGCTGTTTTTT. This gives the protein CASSQSLAGVGELFF.